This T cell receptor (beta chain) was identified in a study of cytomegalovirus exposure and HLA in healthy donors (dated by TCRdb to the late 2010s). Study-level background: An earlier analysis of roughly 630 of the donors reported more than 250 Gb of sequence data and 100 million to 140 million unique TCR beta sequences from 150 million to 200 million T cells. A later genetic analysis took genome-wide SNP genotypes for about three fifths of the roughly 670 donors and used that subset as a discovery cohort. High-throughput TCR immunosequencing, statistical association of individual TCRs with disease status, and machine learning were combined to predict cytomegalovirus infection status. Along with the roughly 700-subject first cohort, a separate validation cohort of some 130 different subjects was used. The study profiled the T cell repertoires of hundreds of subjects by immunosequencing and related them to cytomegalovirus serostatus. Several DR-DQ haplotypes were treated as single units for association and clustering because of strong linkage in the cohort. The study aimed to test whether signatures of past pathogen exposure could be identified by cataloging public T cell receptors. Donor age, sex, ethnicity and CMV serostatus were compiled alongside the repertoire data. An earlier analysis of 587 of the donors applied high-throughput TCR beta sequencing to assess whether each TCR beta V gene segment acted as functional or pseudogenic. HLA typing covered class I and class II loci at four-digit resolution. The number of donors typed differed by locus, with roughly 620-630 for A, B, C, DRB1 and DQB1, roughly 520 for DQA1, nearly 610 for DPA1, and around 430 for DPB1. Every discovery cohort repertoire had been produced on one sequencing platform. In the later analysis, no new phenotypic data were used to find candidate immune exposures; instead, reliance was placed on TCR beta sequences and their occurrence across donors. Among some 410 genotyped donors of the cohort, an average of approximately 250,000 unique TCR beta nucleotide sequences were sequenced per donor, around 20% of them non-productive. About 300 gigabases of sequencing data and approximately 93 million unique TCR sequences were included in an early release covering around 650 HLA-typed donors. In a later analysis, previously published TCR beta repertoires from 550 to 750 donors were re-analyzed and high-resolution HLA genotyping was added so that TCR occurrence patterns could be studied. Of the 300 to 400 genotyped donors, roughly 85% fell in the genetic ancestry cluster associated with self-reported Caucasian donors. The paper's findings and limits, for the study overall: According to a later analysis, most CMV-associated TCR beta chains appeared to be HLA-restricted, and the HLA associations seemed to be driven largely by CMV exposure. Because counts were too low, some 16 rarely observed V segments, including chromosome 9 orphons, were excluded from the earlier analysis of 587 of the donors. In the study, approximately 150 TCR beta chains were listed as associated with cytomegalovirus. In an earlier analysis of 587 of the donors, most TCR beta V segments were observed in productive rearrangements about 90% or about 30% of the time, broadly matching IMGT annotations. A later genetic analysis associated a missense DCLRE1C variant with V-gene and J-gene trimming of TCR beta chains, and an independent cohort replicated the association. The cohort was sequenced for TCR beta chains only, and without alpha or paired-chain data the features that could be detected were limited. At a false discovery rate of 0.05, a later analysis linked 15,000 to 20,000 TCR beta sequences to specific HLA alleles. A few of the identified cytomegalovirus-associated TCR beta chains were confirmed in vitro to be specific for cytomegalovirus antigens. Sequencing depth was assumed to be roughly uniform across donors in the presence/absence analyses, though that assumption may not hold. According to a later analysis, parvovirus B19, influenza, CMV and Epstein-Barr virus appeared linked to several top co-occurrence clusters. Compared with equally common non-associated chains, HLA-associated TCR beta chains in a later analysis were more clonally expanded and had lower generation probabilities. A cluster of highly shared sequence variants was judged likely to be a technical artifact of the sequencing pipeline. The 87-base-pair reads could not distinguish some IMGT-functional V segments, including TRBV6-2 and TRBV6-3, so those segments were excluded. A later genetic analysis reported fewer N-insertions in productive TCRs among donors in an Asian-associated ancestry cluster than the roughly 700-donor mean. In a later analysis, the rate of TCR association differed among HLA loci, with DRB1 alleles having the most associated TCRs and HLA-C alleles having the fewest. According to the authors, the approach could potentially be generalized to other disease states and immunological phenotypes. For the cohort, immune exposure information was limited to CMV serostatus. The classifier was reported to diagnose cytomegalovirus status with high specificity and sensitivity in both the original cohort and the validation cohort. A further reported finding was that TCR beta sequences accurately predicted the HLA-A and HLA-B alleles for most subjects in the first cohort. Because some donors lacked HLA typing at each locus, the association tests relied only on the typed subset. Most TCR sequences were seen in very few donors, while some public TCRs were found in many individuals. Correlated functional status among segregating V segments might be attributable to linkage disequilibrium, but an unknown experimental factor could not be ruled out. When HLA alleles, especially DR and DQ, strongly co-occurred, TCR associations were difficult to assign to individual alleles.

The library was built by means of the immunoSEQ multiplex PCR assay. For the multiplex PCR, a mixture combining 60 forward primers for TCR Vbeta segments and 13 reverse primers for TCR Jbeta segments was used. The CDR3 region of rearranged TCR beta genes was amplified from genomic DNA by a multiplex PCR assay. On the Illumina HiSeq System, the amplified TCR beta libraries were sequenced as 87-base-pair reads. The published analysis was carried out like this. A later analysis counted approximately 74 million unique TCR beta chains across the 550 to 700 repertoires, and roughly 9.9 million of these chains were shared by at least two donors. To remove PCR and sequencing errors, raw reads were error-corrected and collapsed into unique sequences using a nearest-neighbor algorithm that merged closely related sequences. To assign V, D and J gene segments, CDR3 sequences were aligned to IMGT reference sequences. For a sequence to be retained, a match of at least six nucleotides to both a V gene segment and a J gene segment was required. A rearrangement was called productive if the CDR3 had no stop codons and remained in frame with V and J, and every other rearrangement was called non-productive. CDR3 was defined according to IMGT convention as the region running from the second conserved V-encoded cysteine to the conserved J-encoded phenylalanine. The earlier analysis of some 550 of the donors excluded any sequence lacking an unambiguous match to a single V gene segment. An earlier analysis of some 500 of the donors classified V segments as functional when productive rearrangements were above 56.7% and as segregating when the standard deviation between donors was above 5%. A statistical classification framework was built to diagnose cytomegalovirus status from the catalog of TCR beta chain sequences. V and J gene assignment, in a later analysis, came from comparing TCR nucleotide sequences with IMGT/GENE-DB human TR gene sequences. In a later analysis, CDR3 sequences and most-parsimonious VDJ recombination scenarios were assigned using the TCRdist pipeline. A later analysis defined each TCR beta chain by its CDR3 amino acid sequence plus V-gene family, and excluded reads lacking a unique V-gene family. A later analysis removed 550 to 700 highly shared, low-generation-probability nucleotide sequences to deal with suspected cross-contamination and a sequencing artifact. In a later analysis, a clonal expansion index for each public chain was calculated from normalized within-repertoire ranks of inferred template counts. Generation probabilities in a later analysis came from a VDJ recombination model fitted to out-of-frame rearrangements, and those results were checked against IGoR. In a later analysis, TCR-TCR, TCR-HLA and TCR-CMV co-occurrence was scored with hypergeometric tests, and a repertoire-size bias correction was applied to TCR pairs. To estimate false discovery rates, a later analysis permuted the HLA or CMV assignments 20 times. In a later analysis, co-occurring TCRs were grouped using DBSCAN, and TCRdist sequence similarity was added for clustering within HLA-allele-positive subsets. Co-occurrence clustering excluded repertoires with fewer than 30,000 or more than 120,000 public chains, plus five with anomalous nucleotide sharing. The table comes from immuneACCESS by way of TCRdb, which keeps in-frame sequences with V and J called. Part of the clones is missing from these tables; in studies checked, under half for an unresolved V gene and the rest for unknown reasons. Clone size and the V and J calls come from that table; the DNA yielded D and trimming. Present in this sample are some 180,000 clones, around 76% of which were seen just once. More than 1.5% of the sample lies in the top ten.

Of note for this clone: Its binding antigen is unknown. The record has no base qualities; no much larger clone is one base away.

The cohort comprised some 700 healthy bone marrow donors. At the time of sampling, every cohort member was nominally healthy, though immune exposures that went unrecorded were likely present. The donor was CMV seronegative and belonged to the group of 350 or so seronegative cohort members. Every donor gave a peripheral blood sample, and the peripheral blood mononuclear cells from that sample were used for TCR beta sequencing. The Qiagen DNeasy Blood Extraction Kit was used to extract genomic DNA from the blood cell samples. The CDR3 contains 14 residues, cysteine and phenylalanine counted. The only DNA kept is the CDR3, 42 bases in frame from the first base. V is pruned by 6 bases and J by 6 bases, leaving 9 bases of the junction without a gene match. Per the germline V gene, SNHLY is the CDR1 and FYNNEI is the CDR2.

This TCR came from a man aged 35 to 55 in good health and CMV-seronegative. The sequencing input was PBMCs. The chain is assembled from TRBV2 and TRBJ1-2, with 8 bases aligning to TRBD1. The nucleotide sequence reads TGTGCCAGCAGCACCCGGACAGGGAGGGATGGCTACACCTTC. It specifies CASSTRTGRDGYTF.